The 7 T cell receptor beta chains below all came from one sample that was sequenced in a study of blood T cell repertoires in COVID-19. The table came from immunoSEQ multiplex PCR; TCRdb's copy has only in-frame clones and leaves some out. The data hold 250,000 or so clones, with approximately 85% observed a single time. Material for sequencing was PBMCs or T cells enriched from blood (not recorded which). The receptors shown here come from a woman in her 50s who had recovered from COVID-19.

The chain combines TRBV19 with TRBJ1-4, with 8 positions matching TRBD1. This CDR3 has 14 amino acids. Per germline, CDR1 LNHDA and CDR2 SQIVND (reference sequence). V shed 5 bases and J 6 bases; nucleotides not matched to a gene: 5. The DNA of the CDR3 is TGTGCCAGTAGTCGCCAGGGGGCTTATGAAAAACTGTTTTTT. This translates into CASSRQGAYEKLFF.

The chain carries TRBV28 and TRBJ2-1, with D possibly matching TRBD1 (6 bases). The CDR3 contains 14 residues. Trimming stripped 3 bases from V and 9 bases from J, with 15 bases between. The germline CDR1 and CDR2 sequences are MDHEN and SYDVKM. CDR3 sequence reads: CASSFRGFAGEQFF. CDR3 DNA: TGTGCCAGCAGTTTTAGGGGGTTCGCTGGTGAGCAGTTCTTC.

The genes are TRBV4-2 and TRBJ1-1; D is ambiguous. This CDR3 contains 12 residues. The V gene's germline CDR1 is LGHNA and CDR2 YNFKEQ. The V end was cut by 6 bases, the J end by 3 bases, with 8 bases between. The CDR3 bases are TGTGCCAGCAGGCTATTTGACACTGAAGCTTTCTTT. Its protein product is CASRLFDTEAFF.

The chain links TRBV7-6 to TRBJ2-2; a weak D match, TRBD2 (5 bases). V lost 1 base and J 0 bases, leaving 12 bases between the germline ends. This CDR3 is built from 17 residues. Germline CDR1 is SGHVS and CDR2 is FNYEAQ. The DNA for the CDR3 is TGTGCCAGCAGCTTAGTAACTTCGGGGTCGAACACCGGGGAGCTGTTTTTT. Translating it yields CASSLVTSGSNTGELFF.

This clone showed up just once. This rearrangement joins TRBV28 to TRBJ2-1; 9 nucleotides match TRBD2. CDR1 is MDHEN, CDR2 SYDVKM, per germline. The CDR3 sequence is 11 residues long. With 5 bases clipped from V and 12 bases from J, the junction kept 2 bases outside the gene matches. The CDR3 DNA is TGTGCCAGCAGTAAACTAGCGGGGCAGTTCTTC. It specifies CASSKLAGQFF.

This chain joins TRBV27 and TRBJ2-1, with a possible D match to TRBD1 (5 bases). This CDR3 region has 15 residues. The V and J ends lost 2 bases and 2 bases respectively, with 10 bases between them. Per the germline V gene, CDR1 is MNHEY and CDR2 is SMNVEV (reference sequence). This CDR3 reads CASSLRGAAYNEQFF. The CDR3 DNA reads TGTGCCAGCAGTTTAAGGGGCGCTGCCTACAATGAGCAGTTCTTC.

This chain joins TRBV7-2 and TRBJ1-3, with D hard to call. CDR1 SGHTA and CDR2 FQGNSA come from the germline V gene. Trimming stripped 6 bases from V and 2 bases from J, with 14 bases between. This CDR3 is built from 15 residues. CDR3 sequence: CASSNVRRPGNTIYF. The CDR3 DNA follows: TGTGCCAGCAGTAACGTCAGGCGTCCTGGAAACACCATATATTTT.